This TCR beta chain stems from a study of blood T cell repertoires in COVID-19. Germline V CDR1 and CDR2: MDHEN, SYDVKM. The CDR3 is 16 residues long. V trimming: 5 bases; J trimming: 8 bases; junction bases outside the gene matches: 16. Sequencing was performed with immunoSEQ multiplex PCR; in TCRdb, only in-frame clones are kept and a portion is missing. The sample lists 350,000 or so clones; 65% to 90% were seen once. Participants spanned ages about 18 to 95 years and resided in around 25 US areas. Each participant's cohort was designated according to participant-reported clinical history. The receptor was isolated from a woman between 35 and 50 years old with acute COVID-19. The material sequenced was PBMCs or T cells enriched from blood (not recorded which). The chain links TRBV28 to TRBJ1-2; 8 nucleotides match TRBD1. The CDR3 protein is CASSPGAGDRMGGYTF. The CDR3 DNA reads as TGTGCCAGCAGTCCCGGGGCAGGGGACAGGATGGGGGGCTACACCTTC.